A single sample is the source of the 9 T cell receptor beta chains below, sequenced in a study of T-cell memory formation after mild COVID-19. TCRdb redid the calling of the 5' RACE reads with MiXCR, one entry per CDR3 protein. Of more than 10,000 distinct CDR3 sequences listed, about 14% are singletons. The specimen sequenced was PBMCs or a T cell subset sorted from them (not recorded which). The source of these receptors is a man aged 18 to 29 who had mild COVID-19 (a few samples of this study predate the infection). Cell type and time point are not known.

This chain's CDR3 is CSARDLGGSNQPQHF. Here the CDR3 DNA reads TGCAGTGCTAGAGATCTTGGGGGTTCCAATCAGCCCCAGCATTTT. The V call is TRBV20-1, the J call TRBJ1-5; D is possibly TRBD1 (5 bases). The V end lost 0 bases, the J end lost 3 bases, and 12 bases lay between the germline ends. The CDR3 has 15 residues. Germline V gene lookup returns CDR1 DFQATT and CDR2 SNEGSKA (reference sequence).

The chain has TRBV28 and TRBJ1-4; a weak D match, TRBD1 (6 bases). CDR1 MDHEN and CDR2 SYDVKM come from the germline V gene. This CDR3 contains 13 residues. V was pared by 5 bases and J by 5 bases, with 9 bases between. CDR3 protein: CASSRGENEKLFF. The CDR3 coding sequence is TGTGCCAGCAGTAGGGGGGAGAATGAAAAACTGTTTTTT.

This clonotype has a count of ten or more. V gene TRBV12-3 or TRBV12-4 combines with J gene TRBJ1-5; no definite D call. V lost 2 bases, J lost 1 base, and 3 bases lay in between. CDR3 length: 13 residues. The CDR3 bases are TGTGCCAGCAGTTTACGAAGCAATCAGCCCCAGCATTTT. As protein: CASSLRSNQPQHF.

J is TRBJ2-5 and V is TRBV28; D unresolved. The CDR3 is made up of 11 amino acids. CDR1 MDHEN and CDR2 SYDVKM come from the germline V gene. Trimming took off 6 bases at V and 5 bases at J, with 7 bases between the two ends. The CDR3 region is CASRSAETQYF. The CDR3 DNA reads as TGTGCCAGCAGGAGTGCGGAGACCCAGTACTTC.

This clonotype came up a few times. The chain links TRBV18 to TRBJ2-7; D remains ambiguous. In germline, CDR1 is KGHSH, CDR2 LQKENI. V lost 5 bases and J lost 6, with 17 bases in between. This CDR3 has 14 amino acids. CDR3 sequence reads: CASSIGPRGFEQYV. In DNA form, the CDR3 reads TGTGCCAGCTCAATTGGACCCCGAGGCTTCGAGCAGTACGTC.

The sample holds a few counts of this clonotype. The genes are TRBV27 and TRBJ1-1; TRBD1 is a possible D gene (5 bases). The CDR3 has 13 residues. The V end lost 3 bases, the J end lost 4 bases, and 9 bases lay between the germline ends. CDR1 and CDR2 from the germline V gene are MNHEY and SMNVEV (reference sequence). CDR3 DNA sequence: TGTGCCAGCAGTTTGGAGGGGTCCACTGAAGCTTTCTTT. This sequence encodes CASSLEGSTEAFF.

The rearrangement joins TRBV6-6 to TRBJ2-5, with 7 bases that match TRBD2. The J segment lost 5 bases and the V segment lost 3 bases, leaving 6 bases of the junction unmatched. CDR1 and CDR2 from the germline V gene are MNHNY and SVGAGI (reference sequence). This CDR3 spans 14 amino acids. For the CDR3, the DNA is TGTGCCAGCAGTTATGGGACGGGAGGCGAGACCCAGTACTTC. This codes for CASSYGTGGETQYF.

This clonotype was recorded at least ten times. The J gene is TRBJ1-2, the V gene TRBV20-1; D not certain. CDR3 length: 13 residues. Germline V lookup: CDR1 DFQATT, CDR2 SNEGSKA (reference sequence). Between the trimmed V and J ends, which lost 5 bases and 5 bases, there was a span of 15 bases. The CDR3 sequence is CSAGRLRPYGYTF. CDR3 bases: TGCAGTGCTGGGAGACTAAGGCCTTATGGCTACACCTTC.

This clonotype was counted many times. The chain recombines TRBV27 with TRBJ2-3; the D is unclear. The V gene lost 3 bases and the J gene lost 4 bases, with 8 bases spanning the gap. The CDR3 runs to 13 residues. Germline loops: CDR1 MNHEY, CDR2 SMNVEV (reference sequence). DNA of the CDR3: TGTGCCAGCAGTTTTTATAATGCAGATACGCAGTATTTT. It yields the protein CASSFYNADTQYF.